The 8 T cell receptor beta chains reported below all come from one sample, sequenced in a study of blood T cell repertoires in COVID-19. Profiled with immunoSEQ multiplex PCR; TCRdb holds only in-frame clones, not every one. The sample carries about 58,000 clones, over 70% recorded once. The sample consisted of peripheral blood. These TCRs come from a human donor in a cohort sampled during active COVID-19.

The CDR3 loop reads CSVEDPGASSYEQYF. The CDR3 nucleotides are TGCAGCGTTGAAGATCCAGGGGCAAGTAGTTACGAGCAGTACTTC. The V gene is TRBV29-1, the J gene TRBJ2-7, with D maybe TRBD1 (6 bases). CDR1 SQVTM and CDR2 ANQGSEA come from the germline V gene. The V end lost 0 bases, the J end lost 4 bases, and 16 bases lay between the germline ends. This CDR3 comprises 15 residues.

The chain recombines TRBV12-5 with TRBJ1-2; D is perhaps TRBD1 (6 bases). Germline-derived CDR1 and CDR2 are LGHNT and FRNRAP. V was pared by 6 bases and J by 3 bases, with 11 bases between. CDR3 size: 13 residues. This CDR3 reads CASGPQGYYGYTF. The CDR3 DNA reads as TGTGCTAGTGGACCACAGGGTTACTATGGCTACACCTTC.

The V gene is TRBV3-1 (or the pseudogene TRBV3-2), the J gene TRBJ2-1; 7 positions agree with TRBD2. V lost 0 bases to trimming and J lost 7 bases; unmatched junction nucleotides: 9. Germline V gene sequence: CDR1 LGHDT, CDR2 YNNKEL (reference sequence). The CDR3 spans 16 residues. The DNA of the CDR3 is TGTGCCAGCAGCCAAGATGGAAGCGGGATCCGGAATGAGCAGTTCTTC. Translated, it gives CASSQDGSGIRNEQFF.

V and J are TRBV4-3 and TRBJ2-6, with D unclear. The CDR3 sequence is 18 residues long. Between the trimmed V and J ends, which lost 0 bases and 1 base, there was a span of 13 bases. Germline V CDR1 and CDR2: LGHNA, YSLEER. The CDR3: CASSQDRQVWSGANVLTF. CDR3 bases: TGCGCCAGCAGCCAAGATCGGCAGGTTTGGTCTGGGGCCAACGTCCTGACTTTC.

The chain employs TRBV7-8 and TRBJ2-1; 8 bases match TRBD2. J was trimmed by 8 bases and V by 1 base; bases with no gene match: 10. Germline V CDR1 and CDR2: SGHVS, FQNEAQ. The length of the CDR3 is 16 residues. DNA for the CDR3: TGTGCCAGCAGCTTAGAAGCCGGGACTAGAGTCTATGAGCAGTTCTTC. Its translation: CASSLEAGTRVYEQFF.

This clone was seen many times. The chain combines TRBV4-1 with TRBJ1-6; TRBD1 is a possible D gene (5 bases). This CDR3 contains 15 residues. V lost 2 bases and J 7 bases, leaving 12 bases between the germline ends. Germline CDR1 MGHRA, CDR2 YSYEKL. The CDR3 bases are TGCGCCAGCAGCCAATTCACAGGAAACAATTCACCCCTCCACTTT. Translated, it gives CASSQFTGNNSPLHF.

The chain recombines TRBV5-6 with TRBJ1-3; D may be TRBD1 (6 bases). Looked up from germline, CDR1 is SGHDT and CDR2 is YYEEEE. This CDR3 spans 15 amino acids. Trimming removed 4 bases from V and 5 bases from J, with 16 bases in between. The CDR3 coding sequence is TGTGCCAGCAGCATTCAGGGGAGAGGGAGAAACACCATATATTTT. Protein: CASSIQGRGRNTIYF.

The chain has TRBV6-5 and TRBJ2-5; TRBD1 might be the D (6 bases). The CDR3 extends over 13 amino acids. Germline CDR1 reads MNHEY; CDR2 reads SVGAGI. V was clipped by 4 bases and J by 1 base, with 7 bases between them. For the CDR3, the DNA is TGTGCCAGCAGTTGGGGGCCCCAAGAGACCCAGTACTTC. Its protein product is CASSWGPQETQYF.